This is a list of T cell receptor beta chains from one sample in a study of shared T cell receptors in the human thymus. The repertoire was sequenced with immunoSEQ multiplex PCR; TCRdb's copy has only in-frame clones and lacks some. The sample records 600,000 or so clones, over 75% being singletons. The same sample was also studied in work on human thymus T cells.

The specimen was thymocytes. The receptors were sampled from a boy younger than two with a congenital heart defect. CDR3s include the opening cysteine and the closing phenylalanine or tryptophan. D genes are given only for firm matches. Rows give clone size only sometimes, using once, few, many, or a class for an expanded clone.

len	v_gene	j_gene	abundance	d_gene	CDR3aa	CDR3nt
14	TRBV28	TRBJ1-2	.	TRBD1	CASSLTGGDYGYTF	TGTGCCAGCAGTTTGACAGGGGGGGACTATGGCTACACCTTC
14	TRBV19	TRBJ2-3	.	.	CASQDSEGTDTQYF	TGTGCCAGTCAGGACAGTGAGGGCACAGATACGCAGTATTTT
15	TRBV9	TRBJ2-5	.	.	CASSASDYVRETQYF	TGTGCCAGCAGCGCCTCGGACTACGTGAGAGAGACCCAGTACTTC
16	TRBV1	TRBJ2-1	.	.	CTSSPGRLAVYNEQFF	TGCACCAGCAGCCCTGGCAGGCTAGCGGTATACAATGAGCAGTTCTTC
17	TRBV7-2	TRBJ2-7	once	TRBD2	CASSLEVAGGPAYEQYF	TGTGCCAGCAGCTTAGAGGTAGCGGGAGGGCCAGCCTACGAGCAGTACTTC
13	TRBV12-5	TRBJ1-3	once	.	CASGLVPGDTIYF	TGTGCTAGTGGTTTGGTTCCTGGAGACACCATATATTTT
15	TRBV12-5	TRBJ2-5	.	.	CASGLVLGPKETQYF	TGTGCTAGTGGTTTGGTATTGGGGCCGAAGGAGACCCAGTACTTC
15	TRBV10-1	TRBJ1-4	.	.	CASSEFRVTNEKLFF	TGCGCCAGCAGTGAGTTCAGGGTGACTAATGAAAAACTGTTTTTT
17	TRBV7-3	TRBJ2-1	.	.	CASSLKMRQNSYNEQFF	TGTGCCAGCAGCTTAAAGATGCGGCAGAACTCCTACAATGAGCAGTTCTTC
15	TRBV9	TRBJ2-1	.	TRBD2	CASSVGSGRYNEQFF	TGTGCCAGCAGCGTAGGTAGCGGGAGGTACAATGAGCAGTTCTTC
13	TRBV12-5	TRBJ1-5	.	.	CASGLGGDQPQHF	TGTGCTAGTGGTTTGGGAGGCGATCAGCCCCAGCATTTT
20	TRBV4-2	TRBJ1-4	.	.	CASSPPIPATQGSNEEKLFF	TGTGCCAGCAGCCCGCCGATCCCCGCAACCCAGGGGTCGAATGAGGAAAAACTGTTTTTT
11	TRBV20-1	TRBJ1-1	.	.	CSGQPNTEAFF	TGCAGTGGACAGCCGAACACTGAAGCTTTCTTT
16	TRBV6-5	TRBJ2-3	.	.	CASSYGPRREADTQYF	TGTGCCAGCAGTTACGGGCCTAGGAGGGAGGCAGATACGCAGTATTTT
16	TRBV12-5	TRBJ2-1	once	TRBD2	CASGSPPPGGYNEQFF	TGTGCTAGTGGTTCCCCACCCCCGGGGGGCTACAATGAGCAGTTCTTC
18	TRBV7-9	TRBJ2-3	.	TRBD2	CASAPGLAGRASTDTQYF	TGTGCCAGCGCTCCGGGACTAGCGGGCCGGGCTAGCACAGATACGCAGTATTTT
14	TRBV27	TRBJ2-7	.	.	CASSPGQNQYEQYF	TGTGCCAGCAGTCCAGGACAAAACCAGTACGAGCAGTACTTC
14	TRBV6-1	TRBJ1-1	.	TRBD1	CASSFSDRATEAFF	TGTGCCAGCAGTTTTTCAGACAGGGCCACTGAAGCTTTCTTT
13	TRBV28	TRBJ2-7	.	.	CASSSPGLYEQYF	TGTGCCAGCAGTTCACCCGGGTTATACGAGCAGTACTTC
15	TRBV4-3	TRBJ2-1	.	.	CASSPRCSSYNEQFF	TGCGCCAGCAGCCCTCGGTGTAGCTCCTACAATGAGCAGTTCTTC
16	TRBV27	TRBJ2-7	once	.	CASSPLAGGSIYEQYF	TGTGCCAGCAGTCCCCTGGCAGGGGGGTCCATCTACGAGCAGTACTTC
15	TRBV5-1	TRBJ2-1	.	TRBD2	CASNRREGRGNEQFF	TGCGCCAGCAATCGCCGGGAGGGCCGGGGGAATGAGCAGTTCTTC
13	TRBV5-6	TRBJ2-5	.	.	CASSLRDQETQYF	TGTGCCAGCAGCTTGCGGGACCAAGAGACCCAGTACTTC
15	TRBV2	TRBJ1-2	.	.	CASSEGTPRVYGYTF	TGTGCCAGCAGTGAAGGGACACCTAGGGTGTATGGCTACACCTTC
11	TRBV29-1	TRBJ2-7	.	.	CSVAQVNEQYF	TGCAGCGTTGCACAGGTAAACGAGCAGTACTTC
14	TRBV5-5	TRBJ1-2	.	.	CASSLEGHLYGYTF	TGTGCCAGCAGCTTGGAGGGACACCTATATGGCTACACCTTC
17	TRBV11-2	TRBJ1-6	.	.	CASSTQDSRSPNSPLHF	TGTGCCAGCAGCACCCAGGACAGCCGAAGCCCTAATTCACCCCTCCACTTT
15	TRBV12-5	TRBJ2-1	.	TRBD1	CASGPHTGGIDEQFF	TGTGCTAGTGGCCCCCATACAGGGGGCATCGATGAGCAGTTCTTC
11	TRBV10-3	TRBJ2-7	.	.	CAISAGGVQYF	TGTGCCATCTCAGCGGGTGGCGTGCAGTACTTC
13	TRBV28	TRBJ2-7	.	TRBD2	CASSPGLKYEQYF	TGTGCCAGCAGTCCGGGACTAAAATACGAGCAGTACTTC
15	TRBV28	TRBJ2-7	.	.	CASSLNYTRPYEQYF	TGTGCCAGCAGTTTAAACTACACCAGACCCTACGAGCAGTACTTC
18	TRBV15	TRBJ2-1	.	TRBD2	CATSRPGLAPRSYNEQFF	TGTGCCACCAGCAGACCTGGACTAGCGCCACGTTCCTACAATGAGCAGTTCTTC
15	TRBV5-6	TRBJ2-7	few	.	CASSLDRTEAYEQYF	TGTGCCAGCAGCTTGGATAGGACAGAGGCCTACGAGCAGTACTTC
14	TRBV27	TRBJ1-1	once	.	CASSLGASGTEAFF	TGTGCCAGCAGTTTGGGAGCGAGTGGGACTGAAGCTTTCTTT
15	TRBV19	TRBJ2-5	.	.	CASSIGPGLWETQYF	TGTGCCAGTAGTATTGGGCCAGGGCTTTGGGAGACCCAGTACTTC
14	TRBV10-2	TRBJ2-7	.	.	CASRRGKFSYEQYF	TGCGCCAGCCGTAGGGGCAAATTCTCCTACGAGCAGTACTTC
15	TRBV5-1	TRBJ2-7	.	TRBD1	CASSLAGQGAEEQYF	TGCGCCAGCAGCTTGGCGGGACAGGGGGCCGAGGAGCAGTACTTC
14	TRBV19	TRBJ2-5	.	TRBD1	CASSPGQGQETQYF	TGTGCCAGTAGTCCCGGACAGGGCCAAGAGACCCAGTACTTC
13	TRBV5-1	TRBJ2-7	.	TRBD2	CASSVSGLDEQYF	TGCGCCAGCAGTGTTTCGGGACTAGACGAGCAGTACTTC
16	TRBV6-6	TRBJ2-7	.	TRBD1	CASSYSRDRGGYEQYF	TGTGCCAGCAGTTATAGCCGGGACAGGGGCGGCTACGAGCAGTACTTC
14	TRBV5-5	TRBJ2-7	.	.	CASSLVGRDNEQYF	TGTGCCAGCAGCTTGGTGGGCAGGGACAACGAGCAGTACTTC
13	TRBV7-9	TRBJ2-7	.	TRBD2	CASSSGLAYEQYF	TGTGCCAGCAGCTCGGGACTAGCCTACGAGCAGTACTTC
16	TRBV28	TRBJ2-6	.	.	CASSLGFLSGANVLTF	TGTGCCAGCAGTTTAGGCTTTCTTTCTGGGGCCAACGTCCTGACTTTC
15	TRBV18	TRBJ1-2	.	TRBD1	CASSTGKTGDYGYTF	TGTGCCAGCTCAACGGGAAAGACAGGGGACTATGGCTACACCTTC
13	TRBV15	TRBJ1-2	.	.	CATSGGNDYGYTF	TGTGCCACCAGCGGGGGGAATGACTATGGCTACACCTTC
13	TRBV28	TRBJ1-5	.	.	CASNVRGGQPQHF	TGTGCCAGCAACGTCCGGGGGGGTCAGCCCCAGCATTTT
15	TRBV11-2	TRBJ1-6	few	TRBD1	CASSMPGQGNSPLHF	TGTGCCAGCAGCATGCCGGGACAGGGCAATTCACCCCTCCACTTT
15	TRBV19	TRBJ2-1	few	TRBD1	CASSRDRDSYNEQFF	TGTGCCAGTAGTAGGGACAGGGACTCCTACAATGAGCAGTTCTTC
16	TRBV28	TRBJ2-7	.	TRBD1	CASSPPDRKGSYEQYF	TGTGCCAGCAGTCCCCCGGACAGGAAAGGGTCCTACGAGCAGTACTTC
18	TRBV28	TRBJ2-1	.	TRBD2	CASSASYPGLAGGNEQFF	TGTGCCAGCAGTGCCAGCTATCCGGGACTAGCGGGGGGCAATGAGCAGTTCTTC